Following are 27 T cell receptor beta chains from one sample sequenced in a study of monozygotic twins with inflammatory bowel disease. TCRdb reanalyzed the 5' RACE reads and collapses them to one entry per CDR3 protein, without DNA. This table holds under 350,000 distinct CDR3 sequences. The sequencing input was blood. The receptors shown here come from a human donor with ulcerative colitis or Crohn's disease, or a healthy co-twin of an affected twin (not recorded which).

V and J are TRBV4-3 and TRBJ2-3; TCRdb calls TRBD1, which cannot be checked without DNA. In germline, CDR1 is LGHNA, CDR2 YSLEER. The CDR3 runs to 14 residues. The CDR3: CASSRQGSADTQYF.

This chain links TRBV6-5 with TRBJ2-1; with no DNA, the TCRdb D assignment of TRBD1 cannot be verified. This CDR3 is built from 16 residues. Germline assignment: CDR1 MNHEY and CDR2 SVGAGI. The CDR3 protein is CASSYPGAQSSNEQFF.

J is TRBJ2-3 and V is TRBV20-1; the TCRdb call, TRBD1, lacks DNA for checking. CDR3 length equals 12 residues. Germline values: CDR1 DFQATT, CDR2 SNEGSKA (reference sequence). CDR3 sequence: CSAGQGEDTQYF.

The V and J genes are TRBV29-1 and TRBJ2-1; TCRdb returns TRBD1, unconfirmable since there is no DNA. The CDR3 has 14 amino acids. Germline V lookup: CDR1 SQVTM, CDR2 ANQGSEA. CDR3 protein: CSAYRDRGSNEQFF.

V usage is TRBV5-1 and J usage is TRBJ1-1; no DNA is available, so the TRBD1 call from TCRdb remains unchecked. The CDR3 extends over 15 amino acids. The germline V gene encodes CDR1 SGHRS and CDR2 YFSETQ. The CDR3 region is CASSTEGAGGTEAFF.

The V call is TRBV7-9, the J call TRBJ1-3; TCRdb indicates TRBD1, and absent DNA this call remains unverified. The CDR3 runs 17 residues. CDR1 is SEHNR, CDR2 FQNEAQ, per germline (reference sequence). The CDR3 protein is CASSTRLGHVSGNTIYF.

The V call is TRBV20-1, the J call TRBJ2-3; the D call from TCRdb, TRBD1, cannot be confirmed without DNA. Germline V gene lookup returns CDR1 DFQATT and CDR2 SNEGSKA (reference sequence). This CDR3 has 14 amino acids. CDR3 residues: CSALIAGAGDTQYF.

The V and J genes are TRBV12-3 or TRBV12-4 and TRBJ2-1; TCRdb's D call, TRBD2, is unchecked because there is no DNA. The CDR3 length is 12 residues. CDR3 sequence: CASRGLANEQFF.

The V call is TRBV7-8, the J call TRBJ2-4. Germline CDR1 is SGHVS and CDR2 is FQNEAQ. The CDR3 contains 13 residues. CDR3: CASSLDSENIQYF.

The chain is built from TRBV15 and TRBJ2-3; with no DNA, the TCRdb D assignment of TRBD1 cannot be verified. This CDR3 spans 15 amino acids. Per germline, CDR1 LNHNV and CDR2 YYDKDF (reference sequence). The CDR3 protein is CATSRDWVTGDTQYF.

The chain has TRBV24-1 and TRBJ2-5. Germline loops: CDR1 KGHDR, CDR2 SFDVKD. The CDR3 length is 15 residues. This CDR3 is CATSDLRQPQETQYF.

The rearrangement uses TRBV7-2 and TRBJ1-2; TCRdb picks TRBD1, but there is no DNA to check that call. Germline V gene data show CDR1 as SGHTA and CDR2 as FQGNSA. The CDR3 totals 15 residues. CDR3 residues: CASSSPGQGRGGYTF.

The chain couples TRBV5-1 to TRBJ2-7. The germline V gene has CDR1 SGHRS and CDR2 YFSETQ. CDR3 length equals 11 residues. CDR3 loop: CASKGEYEQYF.

The genes are TRBV11-1 and TRBJ2-6; TCRdb picks TRBD1, but there is no DNA to check that call. Germline V gives CDR1 SGHAT, CDR2 FQDESV (reference sequence). The CDR3 contains 18 residues. The CDR3 is CASSLWQLSHSGANVLTF.

The chain has TRBV7-8 and TRBJ1-4; TCRdb's D call of TRBD1 is untestable without DNA. There are 14 residues in the CDR3. Germline CDR1 is SGHVS and CDR2 is FQNEAQ. The CDR3 here is CASSFSGAGEKLFF.

CDR3 region: CAWRGTGWGTEAFF. This chain links TRBV30 with TRBJ1-1; no DNA is available, so the TRBD1 call from TCRdb remains unchecked. The CDR3 has 14 amino acids. Germline CDR1 GTSNPN, CDR2 SVGIG (reference sequence). Supplemented by reference TRBV30 and TRBJ1-1, the full variable domain reads SQTIHQWPATLVQPVGSPLSLECTVEGTSNPNLYWYRQAAGRGLQLLFYSVGIGQISSEVPQNLSASRPQDRQFILSSKKLLLSDSGFYLCAWRGTGWGTEAFFGQGTRLTVV.

The V gene is TRBV6-2 or TRBV6-3, the J gene TRBJ2-7; no DNA is available, so the TRBD1 call from TCRdb remains unchecked. The CDR3 is 15 residues long. Germline CDR1 MNHEY, CDR2 SVGEGT. The CDR3 sequence is CASSFLSGTAYEQYF.

The V and J genes are TRBV30 and TRBJ2-2; TCRdb's assignment of TRBD2 cannot be checked, as there is no DNA. The CDR3 has 14 residues. Germline CDR1 GTSNPN, CDR2 SVGIG (reference sequence). The CDR3 spells CAWSGGSFTGELFF.

The rearrangement joins TRBV5-1 to TRBJ2-5. The CDR3 contains 13 residues. Germline V lookup: CDR1 SGHRS, CDR2 YFSETQ. This CDR3 reads CASSSGFQETQYF. Drawing the rest from reference TRBV5-1 and TRBJ2-5, the complete variable domain is KAGVTQTPRYLIKTRGQQVTLSCSPISGHRSVSWYQQTPGQGLQFLFEYFSETQRNKGNFPGRFSGRQFSNSRSEMNVSTLELGDSALYLCASSSGFQETQYFGPGTRLLVL.

V gene TRBV20-1 combines with J gene TRBJ2-7; the D call from TCRdb, TRBD1, cannot be confirmed without DNA. The germline V gene has CDR1 DFQATT and CDR2 SNEGSKA (reference sequence). The CDR3 covers 15 residues. CDR3 sequence reads: CSARPLRNREDEQYF.

This rearrangement joins TRBV7-2 to TRBJ2-7; TCRdb's assignment of TRBD1 cannot be checked, as there is no DNA. The CDR3 covers 15 residues. Germline CDR1 reads SGHTA; CDR2 reads FQGNSA. This chain's CDR3 is CASSLEGGSLLLQYF.

The CDR3 spells CSAKLAGANEQFF. V usage is TRBV20-1 and J usage is TRBJ2-1; TCRdb indicates TRBD2, and absent DNA this call remains unverified. CDR3 length equals 13 residues. CDR1 DFQATT and CDR2 SNEGSKA come from the germline V gene (reference sequence).

The chain joins TRBV6-1 to TRBJ1-4; TCRdb's assignment of TRBD1 cannot be checked, as there is no DNA. This CDR3 spans 15 amino acids. Germline V CDR1 and CDR2: MNHNS, SASEGT. CDR3 loop: CASRLRQTGYEKLFF.

This rearrangement joins TRBV20-1 to TRBJ1-1; TCRdb picks TRBD1, but there is no DNA to check that call. The germline V gene encodes CDR1 DFQATT and CDR2 SNEGSKA (reference sequence). The CDR3 is 16 residues long. CDR3 loop: CSATDNRGISFTEAFF.

The CDR3 is CASSLGQSLASGYTF. J is TRBJ1-2 and V is TRBV6-5. The CDR3 length is 15 residues. Germline V gives CDR1 MNHEY, CDR2 SVGAGI.

The CDR3 sequence: CSVGRLEAEQYF. J is TRBJ2-7 and V is TRBV29-1. Germline V gene sequence: CDR1 SQVTM, CDR2 ANQGSEA. The CDR3 has 12 amino acids.

The V and J genes are TRBV5-1 and TRBJ2-1; as DNA is missing, the TRBD1 call by TCRdb cannot be tested. The CDR3 is made up of 16 amino acids. The germline V gene encodes CDR1 SGHRS and CDR2 YFSETQ. CDR3 sequence reads: CASSLGDRVWYNEQFF.